This record concerns one T cell receptor beta chain sequence. Its antigen is currently unknown. This sample was included in a study of T cells in localized non-small cell lung cancer. Findings and limits, study-wide: Adjacent lung was found to contain a median approximately 62 of the top 100 tumor clones. Of the tissues analyzed, uninvolved adjacent lung showed maximal T cell clonality, greater than tumor. Without multi-region sequencing, intratumor heterogeneity could not be excluded. Higher T cell density in the blood was associated with longer overall survival, whereas higher adjacent-lung clonality associated with shorter survival.

Profiled with immunoSEQ multiplex PCR; TCRdb holds only in-frame clones, not every one. The sample has tens of thousands of clones, 88% seen once. The input for sequencing was peripheral blood, taken before any cancer treatment. The sequence derives from a woman aged 40 to 75 with stage I squamous cell lung carcinoma.

The CDR3 nucleotides are TGTGCCAGCTCACCCCAATCGACAGGCCAGAACACTGAAGCTTTCTTT. Protein: CASSPQSTGQNTEAFF. The chain carries TRBV18 and TRBJ1-1; possible D gene TRBD1, 6 bases. CDR3 length equals 16 residues. The germline V gene has CDR1 KGHSH and CDR2 LQKENI. Trimming left V 3 bases short and J 1 base short, with 15 bases between. Supplemented by reference TRBV18 and TRBJ1-1, the full variable domain reads NAGVMQNPRHLVRRRGQEARLRCSPMKGHSHVYWYRQLPEEGLKFMVYLQKENIIDESGMPKERFSAEFPKEGPSILRIQQVVRGDSAAYFCASSPQSTGQNTEAFFGQGTRLTVV.